Each of the 29 T cell receptor beta chains below was sequenced from the same sample in a study of cytomegalovirus exposure and HLA in healthy donors. The PCR used 60 Vbeta and 13 Jbeta primers. Sequenced by immunoSEQ multiplex PCR; TCRdb stores in-frame clones only, minus some. The table has 100,000 or so clones, about 16% seen once; the top ten hold 0.83%. Input material: PBMCs. The source of these receptors is a female donor in good health and CMV-seronegative.

The genes are TRBV6-5 and TRBJ1-2; 11 nucleotides agree with TRBD1. The CDR3 is made up of 13 amino acids. The V gene end was trimmed by 4 bases and the J gene end by 7 bases; junction bases not matched to a gene: 2. Per the germline V gene, CDR1 is MNHEY and CDR2 is SVGAGI. The CDR3 sequence: CASSSGTGGGYTF. CDR3 in DNA: TGTGCCAGCAGTTCCGGGACAGGGGGTGGCTACACCTTC.

The sample holds a few counts of this clone. The chain carries TRBV9 and TRBJ1-4; D gene uncertain. CDR3 length: 15 residues. CDR1 and CDR2 from the germline V gene are SGDLS and YYNGEE. The ends were cut back, 0 bases at V and 5 bases at J, with 11 bases in the middle. The chain's CDR3 is CASSVGGRRNEKLFF. The CDR3 nucleotides read TGTGCCAGCAGCGTAGGAGGAAGGCGAAATGAAAAACTGTTTTTT.

This clone has only a few counts. The chain is built from TRBV11-3 and TRBJ2-5, with D tentatively TRBD2 (5 bases). Deletions cut 3 bases from V and 7 bases from J, with 12 bases between. CDR3 length: 13 amino acids. The germline gives CDR1 SGHNT, CDR2 YENEEA. The CDR3 nucleotides read TGTGCCAGCAGCTTCGGGGTGTCAGGGACCCAGTACTTC. This encodes CASSFGVSGTQYF.

This clone was found a few times. The rearrangement uses TRBV5-4 and TRBJ2-6, with 8 bases that match TRBD2. Germline V gives CDR1 SGHNT, CDR2 YYREEE (reference sequence). The length of the CDR3 is 20 residues. The ends lost 3 bases at V and 3 bases at J; junction bases unmatched: 17. The CDR3 bases are TGTGCCAGCAGCTCCGACCCCGGTAGAGCGGGAGTTGGTGGGGCCAACGTCCTGACTTTC. It translates to CASSSDPGRAGVGGANVLTF.

The sample holds a few counts of this clone. The rearrangement joins TRBV5-1 to TRBJ2-7, with a weak D call TRBD2 (6 bases). CDR3 size: 15 residues. The V end lost 3 bases, the J end lost 0 bases, and 13 bases lay between the germline ends. CDR1 is SGHRS, CDR2 YFSETQ, per germline. The CDR3 bases are TGCGCCAGCAGCTCGGTGCGCGGGGCCTCCTACGAGCAGTACTTC. This encodes CASSSVRGASYEQYF.

The rearrangement links TRBV7-9 to TRBJ1-1; 8 bases align to TRBD1. V lost 7 bases and J lost 5; bases outside the gene matches: 0. Germline V gives CDR1 SEHNR, CDR2 FQNEAQ (reference sequence). CDR3 length: 11 residues. Here the CDR3 DNA reads TGTGCCAGCAACAGGGGGACTGAAGCTTTCTTT. Amino acid sequence: CASNRGTEAFF.

This rearrangement joins TRBV28 to TRBJ2-5, with 11 bases identical to TRBD2. The germline CDR1 and CDR2 sequences are MDHEN and SYDVKM. J gave up 5 bases and V 4 bases, and 9 bases lay outside the gene matches. The CDR3 loop spans 16 amino acids. This CDR3 is CASSSRLAGFMETQYF. The DNA of the CDR3 is TGTGCCAGCAGTTCCCGACTAGCGGGATTTATGGAGACCCAGTACTTC.

This clone was detected a few times. J is TRBJ2-1 and V is TRBV7-9; 10 bases map to TRBD2. CDR3 length: 17 residues. Trimming took 4 bases from V and 3 from J; bases not matched to a gene: 9. Germline CDR1 and CDR2: SEHNR and FQNEAQ (reference sequence). The CDR3 here is CASSYPLAGENYNEQFF. The DNA for the CDR3 is TGTGCCAGCAGCTACCCCCTAGCGGGAGAGAACTACAATGAGCAGTTCTTC.

The table lists this clone with a few counts. The chain uses TRBV7-9 and TRBJ1-3; D not certain. This CDR3 has 17 amino acids. V was cut by 0 bases and J by 2 bases, with 14 bases left in between. Germline V gene data show CDR1 as SEHNR and CDR2 as FQNEAQ (reference sequence). The CDR3 spells CASSLAHAGATGNTIYF. The CDR3 DNA sequence: TGTGCCAGCAGCTTAGCGCACGCAGGTGCGACTGGAAACACCATATATTTT.

The chain links TRBV5-6 to TRBJ1-2, with D maybe TRBD1 (6 bases). There are 13 residues in the CDR3. The germline V gene has CDR1 SGHDT and CDR2 YYEEEE. Trimming removed 1 base at V and 4 bases at J, with 8 bases between. The CDR3 here is CASSLTGSYGYTF. CDR3 DNA sequence: TGTGCCAGCAGCTTGACAGGGAGCTATGGCTACACCTTC.

DNA for the CDR3: TGTGCCAGCAGCTGGGGTCCGGGGCGGGAGACCCCCGATACGCAGTATTTT. As protein: CASSWGPGRETPDTQYF. The V call is TRBV5-4, the J call TRBJ2-3; TRBD2 agrees at 7 bases. CDR1 SGHNT and CDR2 YYREEE come from the germline V gene (reference sequence). The J segment lost 6 bases and the V segment lost 3 bases, leaving 16 bases of the junction unmatched. The CDR3 length is 17 residues.

A few counts support this clone. The chain has TRBV5-6 and TRBJ2-1; the match to TRBD2 covers 8 bases. V lost 2 bases, J lost 8 bases, and 9 bases stayed unmatched. Germline CDR1 SGHDT, CDR2 YYEEEE. The CDR3 runs to 15 residues. CDR3 region: CASSFASGLGYEQFF. In DNA form, the CDR3 reads TGTGCCAGCAGCTTTGCTTCGGGACTAGGATATGAGCAGTTCTTC.

This clone was detected a few times. This chain links TRBV29-1 with TRBJ2-4; TRBD1 agrees at 8 bases. CDR1 is SQVTM, CDR2 ANQGSEA, per germline. V trimming: 7 bases; J trimming: 7 bases; junction bases outside the gene matches: 9. CDR3 length equals 13 residues. The chain's CDR3 is CSALGQAGNIQYF. CDR3 nucleotide sequence: TGCAGCGCCTTGGGACAGGCCGGGAACATTCAGTACTTC. Based on the CDR3 plus reference TRBV29-1 and TRBJ2-4, the full variable domain is SAVISQKPSRDICQRGTSLTIQCQVDSQVTMMFWYRQQPGQSLTLIATANQGSEATYESGFVIDKFPISRPNLTFSTLTVSNMSPEDSSIYLCSALGQAGNIQYFGAGTRLSVL.

This clone was detected a few times. This chain joins TRBV6-5 and TRBJ1-2; 8 nucleotides align to TRBD1. The CDR3 spans 14 residues. Germline trimming cut 5 bases from V and 5 bases from J; bases unmatched to any gene: 7. Germline CDR1 is MNHEY and CDR2 is SVGAGI. The CDR3 DNA sequence: TGTGCCAGCAGTAACGGACAGGGCGCGTATGGCTACACCTTC. Amino acid sequence: CASSNGQGAYGYTF.

This clone has only a few counts. The V and J genes are TRBV5-6 and TRBJ1-1; perhaps TRBD1 as D (5 bases). The CDR3 covers 15 residues. Germline V lookup: CDR1 SGHDT, CDR2 YYEEEE. The V and J ends lost 2 bases and 6 bases respectively, with 17 bases between them. The CDR3 sequence is CASSFYDRASAEAFF. CDR3 bases: TGTGCCAGCAGCTTCTATGACAGAGCCTCAGCTGAAGCTTTCTTT.

The chain recombines TRBV7-2 with TRBJ1-1; no definite D call. CDR1 and CDR2 from the germline V gene are SGHTA and FQGNSA. The CDR3 is 13 amino acids. V gave up 4 bases and J gave up 0 bases, with 6 bases separating them. CDR3 sequence reads: CASSSGMNTEAFF. CDR3 DNA: TGTGCCAGCAGCTCAGGAATGAACACTGAAGCTTTCTTT.

This clone has a handful of counts. The genes are TRBV11-2 and TRBJ1-2; 9 positions match TRBD1. V lost 2 bases, J lost 8 bases, and 9 bases stayed unmatched. Per germline, CDR1 SGHAT and CDR2 FQNNGV. The CDR3 is 15 residues long. DNA of the CDR3: TGTGCCAGCAGCTTAACGACAGGGGGAGGTGAGGGCTACACCTTC. Amino acids: CASSLTTGGGEGYTF. The full variable domain, its missing parts supplied by reference TRBV11-2 and TRBJ1-2, is EAGVAQSPRYKIIEKRQSVAFWCNPISGHATLYWYQQILGQGPKLLIQFQNNGVVDDSQLPKDRFSAERLKGVDSTLKIQPAKLEDSAVYLCASSLTTGGGEGYTFGSGTRLTVV.

J is TRBJ2-1 and V is TRBV2, with 11 bases fitting TRBD2. Trimming removed 0 bases from V and 10 bases from J; junction bases left unmatched: 11. CDR3 size: 17 residues. CDR1 is SNHLY, CDR2 FYNNEI, per germline. The CDR3 here is CASSEALQTSGKVEQFF. Written as DNA, the CDR3 is TGTGCCAGCAGTGAAGCTCTTCAGACTAGCGGGAAAGTGGAGCAGTTCTTC.

This clone was detected a few times. The J gene is TRBJ1-1, the V gene TRBV11-2; no clear D gene. CDR1 is SGHAT, CDR2 FQNNGV, per germline. V lost 5 bases, J lost 0 bases, and 7 bases lay in between. CDR3 length equals 13 residues. This CDR3 is CASSIQMNTEAFF. The CDR3 DNA is TGTGCCAGCAGCATACAGATGAACACTGAAGCTTTCTTT.

A few counts support this clone. This chain joins TRBV4-3 and TRBJ2-1; D not certain. The CDR3 contains 16 residues. The V and J ends lost 3 bases and 0 bases respectively, with 12 bases between them. Germline V CDR1 and CDR2: LGHNA, YSLEER. CDR3 coding DNA: TGCGCCAGCAGCCAGACCCACAGTAGCTCCTACAATGAGCAGTTCTTC. Translation gives CASSQTHSSSYNEQFF.

V is TRBV9 and J is TRBJ1-5; D possibly corresponds to TRBD1 (6 bases). Per germline, CDR1 SGDLS and CDR2 YYNGEE. This CDR3 is 14 amino acids long. V lost 3 bases, J lost 5 bases, and 12 bases lay in between. The CDR3 coding sequence is TGTGCCAGCAGCGAAGGGGCAGGGGATCAGCCCCAGCATTTT. Its protein product is CASSEGAGDQPQHF.

V usage is TRBV15 and J usage is TRBJ2-2, with D maybe TRBD2 (6 bases). CDR1 and CDR2 from the germline V gene are LNHNV and YYDKDF (reference sequence). V lost 5 bases, J lost 6 bases, and 16 bases lay in between. This CDR3 comprises 15 residues. CDR3 in DNA: TGTGCCACCAGCTCCCGGGGGTCGGTCCCCGGGGAGCTGTTTTTT. Translated, it gives CATSSRGSVPGELFF.

The rearrangement links TRBV19 to TRBJ2-1, with 12 bases identical to TRBD2. V trimming: 5 bases; J trimming: 4 bases; junction bases outside the gene matches: 6. Germline V gives CDR1 LNHDA, CDR2 SQIVND (reference sequence). There are 16 residues in the CDR3. The CDR3 nucleotides are TGTGCCAGTAGTTCCCAGACTAGCGGGGGATACAATGAGCAGTTCTTC. This translates into CASSSQTSGGYNEQFF.

The chain recombines TRBV5-1 with TRBJ2-7, with 9 bases lining up with TRBD1. The length of the CDR3 is 15 residues. Germline V CDR1 and CDR2: SGHRS, YFSETQ. V was pared by 2 bases and J by 1 base, with 4 bases of the junction left unmatched. CDR3 residues: CASSFTGGSSYEQYF. The CDR3 nucleotides read TGCGCCAGCAGCTTTACAGGGGGCAGTTCCTACGAGCAGTACTTC.

This chain links TRBV19 with TRBJ1-5; D perhaps matches TRBD1 (6 bases). V was pared by 3 bases and J by 1 base, with 16 bases between. CDR3 size: 17 residues. Looked up from germline, CDR1 is LNHDA and CDR2 is SQIVND (reference sequence). This CDR3 reads CASSISGQHRSNQPQHF. As DNA, the CDR3 is TGTGCCAGTAGTATCTCAGGACAGCATCGGAGCAATCAGCCCCAGCATTTT.

CDR3 in DNA: TGTGCCAGCATGGACCCGGGACAGGGAAACGAGCAGTACTTC. Translating it yields CASMDPGQGNEQYF. This rearrangement joins TRBV2 to TRBJ2-7; 9 positions match TRBD1. Germline values: CDR1 SNHLY, CDR2 FYNNEI. The V and J ends lost 7 bases and 5 bases, in that order; junction bases with no gene match: 9. The CDR3 is made up of 14 amino acids. Together with reference TRBV2 and TRBJ2-7, the CDR3 gives the full variable domain: EPEVTQTPSHQVTQMGQEVILRCVPISNHLYFYWYRQILGQKVEFLVSFYNNEISEKSEIFDDQFSVERPDGSNFTLKIRSTKLEDSAMYFCASMDPGQGNEQYFGPGTRLTVT.

This chain connects TRBV30 to TRBJ2-3; TRBD1 matches 9 bases. Germline-derived CDR1 and CDR2 are GTSNPN and SVGIG (reference sequence). The V and J ends lost 5 bases and 6 bases, in that order; junction bases with no gene match: 6. This CDR3 comprises 13 residues. The CDR3 nucleotides are TGTGCCTGGCGGACAGGGGTTGTTGATACGCAGTATTTT. It specifies CAWRTGVVDTQYF. Full variable domain (rest looked up from reference TRBV30 and TRBJ2-3): SQTIHQWPATLVQPVGSPLSLECTVEGTSNPNLYWYRQAAGRGLQLLFYSVGIGQISSEVPQNLSASRPQDRQFILSSKKLLLSDSGFYLCAWRTGVVDTQYFGPGTRLTVL.

This clone came up a few times. The V call is TRBV7-2, the J call TRBJ2-1, with 8 bases matching TRBD2. The CDR3 has 15 residues. The ends lost 2 bases at V and 6 bases at J; junction bases unmatched: 6. Per germline, CDR1 SGHTA and CDR2 FQGNSA. The CDR3 reads CASSLLGLGINEQFF. CDR3 nucleotides: TGTGCCAGCAGCTTACTGGGACTAGGGATCAATGAGCAGTTCTTC.

V and J are TRBV28 and TRBJ1-5; TRBD1 is a possible D gene (5 bases). Trimming took off 4 bases at V and 4 bases at J, with 17 bases between the two ends. The CDR3 runs to 16 residues. Looked up from germline, CDR1 is MDHEN and CDR2 is SYDVKM. Here the CDR3 reads CASSSPPGAYNQPQHF. Here the CDR3 DNA reads TGTGCCAGCAGTTCCCCCCCTGGGGCCTATAATCAGCCCCAGCATTTT. The full variable domain, its missing parts supplied by reference TRBV28 and TRBJ1-5, is DVKVTQSSRYLVKRTGEKVFLECVQDMDHENMFWYRQDPGLGLRLIYFSYDVKMKEKGDIPEGYSVSREKKERFSLILESASTNQTSMYLCASSSPPGAYNQPQHFGDGTRLSIL.